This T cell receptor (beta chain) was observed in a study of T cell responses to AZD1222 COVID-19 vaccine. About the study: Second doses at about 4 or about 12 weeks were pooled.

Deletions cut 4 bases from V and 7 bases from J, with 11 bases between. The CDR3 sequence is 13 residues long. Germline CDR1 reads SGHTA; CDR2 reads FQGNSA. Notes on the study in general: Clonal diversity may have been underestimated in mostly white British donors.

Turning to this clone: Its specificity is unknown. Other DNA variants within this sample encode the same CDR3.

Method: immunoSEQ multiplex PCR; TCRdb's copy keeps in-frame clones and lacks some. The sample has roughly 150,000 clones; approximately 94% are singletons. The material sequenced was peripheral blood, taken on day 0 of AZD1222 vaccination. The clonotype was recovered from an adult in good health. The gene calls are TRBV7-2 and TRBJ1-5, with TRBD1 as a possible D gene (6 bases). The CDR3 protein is CASSSQGGQPQHF. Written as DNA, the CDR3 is TGTGCCAGCAGCTCACAGGGAGGGCAGCCCCAGCATTTT.